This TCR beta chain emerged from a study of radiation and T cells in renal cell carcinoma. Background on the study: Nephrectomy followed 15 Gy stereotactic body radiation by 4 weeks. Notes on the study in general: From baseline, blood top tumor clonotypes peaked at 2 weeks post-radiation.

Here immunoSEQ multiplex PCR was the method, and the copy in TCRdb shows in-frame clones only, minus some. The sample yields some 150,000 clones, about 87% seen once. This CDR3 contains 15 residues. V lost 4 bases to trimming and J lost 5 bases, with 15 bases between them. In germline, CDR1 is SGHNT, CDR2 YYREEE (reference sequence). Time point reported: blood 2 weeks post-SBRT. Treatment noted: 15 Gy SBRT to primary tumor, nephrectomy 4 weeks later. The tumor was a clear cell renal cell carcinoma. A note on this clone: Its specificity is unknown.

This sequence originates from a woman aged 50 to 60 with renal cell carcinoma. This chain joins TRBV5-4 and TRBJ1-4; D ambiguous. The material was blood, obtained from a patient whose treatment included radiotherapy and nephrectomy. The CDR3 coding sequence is TGTGCCAGCAGCCCCGACCCCTCGGGGAATGAAAAACTGTTTTTT. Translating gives CASSPDPSGNEKLFF.